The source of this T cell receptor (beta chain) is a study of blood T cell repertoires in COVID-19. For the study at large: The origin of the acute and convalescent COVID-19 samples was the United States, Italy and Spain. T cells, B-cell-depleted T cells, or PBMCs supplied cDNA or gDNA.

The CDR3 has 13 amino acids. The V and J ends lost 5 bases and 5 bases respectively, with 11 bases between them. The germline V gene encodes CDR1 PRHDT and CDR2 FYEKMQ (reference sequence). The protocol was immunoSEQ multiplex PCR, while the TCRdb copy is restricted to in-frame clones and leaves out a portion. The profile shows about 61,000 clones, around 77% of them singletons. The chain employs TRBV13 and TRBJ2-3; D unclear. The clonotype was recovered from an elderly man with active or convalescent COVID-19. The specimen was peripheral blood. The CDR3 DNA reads TGTGCCAGCAGCGTGACGCGGAGAGATACGCAGTATTTT. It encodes CASSVTRRDTQYF.